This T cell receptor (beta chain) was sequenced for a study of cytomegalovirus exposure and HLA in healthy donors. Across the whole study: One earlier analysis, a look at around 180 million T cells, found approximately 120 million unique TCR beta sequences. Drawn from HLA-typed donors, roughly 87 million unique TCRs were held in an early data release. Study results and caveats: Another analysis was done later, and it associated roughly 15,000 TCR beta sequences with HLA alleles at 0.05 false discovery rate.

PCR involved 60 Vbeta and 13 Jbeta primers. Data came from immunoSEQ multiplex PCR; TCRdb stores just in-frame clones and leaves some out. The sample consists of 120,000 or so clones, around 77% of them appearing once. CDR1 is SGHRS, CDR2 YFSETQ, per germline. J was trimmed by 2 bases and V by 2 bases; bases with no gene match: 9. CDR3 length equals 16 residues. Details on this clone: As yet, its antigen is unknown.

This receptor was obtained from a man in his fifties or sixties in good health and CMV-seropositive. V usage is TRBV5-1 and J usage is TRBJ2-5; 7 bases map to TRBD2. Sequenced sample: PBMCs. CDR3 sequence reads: CASSLAGNPLQETQYF. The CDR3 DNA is TGCGCCAGCAGCTTAGCGGGGAACCCTCTACAAGAGACCCAGTACTTC. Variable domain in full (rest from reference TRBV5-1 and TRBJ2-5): KAGVTQTPRYLIKTRGQQVTLSCSPISGHRSVSWYQQTPGQGLQFLFEYFSETQRNKGNFPGRFSGRQFSNSRSEMNVSTLELGDSALYLCASSLAGNPLQETQYFGPGTRLLVL.